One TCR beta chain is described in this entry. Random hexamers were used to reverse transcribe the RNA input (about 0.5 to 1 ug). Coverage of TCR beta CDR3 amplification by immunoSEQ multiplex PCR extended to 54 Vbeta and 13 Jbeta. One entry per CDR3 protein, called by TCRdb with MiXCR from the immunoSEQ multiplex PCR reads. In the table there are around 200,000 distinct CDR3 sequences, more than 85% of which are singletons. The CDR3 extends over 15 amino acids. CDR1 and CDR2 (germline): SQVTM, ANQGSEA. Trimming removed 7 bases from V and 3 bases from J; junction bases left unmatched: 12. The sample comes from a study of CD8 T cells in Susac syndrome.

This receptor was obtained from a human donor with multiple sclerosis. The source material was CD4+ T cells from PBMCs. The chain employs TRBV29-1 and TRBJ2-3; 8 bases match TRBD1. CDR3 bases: TGCAGCGCCGCCGGACAGGGTGGGGGGACAGATACGCAGTATTTT. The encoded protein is CSAAGQGGGTDTQYF.